This T cell receptor beta chain comes out of a study of blood T cell repertoires in COVID-19 (dated by TCRdb to about 2020). As for the study more broadly: Samples from collaborators originated in the United States, Italy and Spain and spanned both the acute and convalescent phases of COVID-19. The dataset comprised deeply sampled blood TCRbeta repertoires from subjects exposed to, actively infected with, or recovered from COVID-19. The repertoires were made available in a free public database intended to serve as a resource for research on the immune response to SARS-CoV-2. The samples were drawn from two sources: the first 160 participants of the ongoing ImmuneRACE study, and some 1,300 subjects contributed by 6 global collaborators. The prospective study material was composed of cDNA or gDNA derived from T cells, B-cell-depleted T cells, or PBMCs. Where available, HLA class I and class II types were taken from metadata supplied by the sample provider and were not determined by assay-based typing. Nearly every sample came with metadata listing a de-identified subject ID, COVID-19 status, age in years and sex. Study-wide conclusions, independent of this receptor: Clinical and demographic metadata were provided uncurated, with the amount varying by source and participant.

The immunoSEQ Assay, a bias-controlled multiplex PCR, was used to amplify TCRbeta CDR3 regions from genomic DNA. In the authors' own workflow: Nucleated cell counts per sample were estimated from amplification of reference gene primers within the assay. Sequence reads were collapsed and filtered to measure the absolute abundance of every unique TCRbeta CDR3 rearrangement. Productive Simpson clonality was computed per sample as the square root of Simpson's diversity index over productive rearrangements. Imported from immuneACCESS, the table was reduced by TCRdb to in-frame sequences with V and J called. These copies leave out some clones; in studies compared against another copy, an unresolved V gene accounts for under half, and the cause of the remainder is not known. V and J calls plus clone size are reproduced from that table; the DNA served to infer D and trimming. The sample has under 200,000 clones on record, approximately 83% of them singletons. Under 3% of the sample is held by the ten biggest clonotypes.

Turning to this clone: Which antigen it targets is not known. There are no base qualities to consult, and no much larger clone falls within one base.

V is clipped by 11 bases and J by 8 bases, and the sequence between their germline boundaries is 15 bases long. The CDR1 and CDR2 encoded by the germline V gene are SNHLY and FYNNEI. Spanning cysteine to phenylalanine, the CDR3 consists of 11 amino acids. Only the CDR3 portion is preserved as DNA: 33 bases, with reading frame beginning at the first base. Collaborating institutions collected whole blood in K2EDTA tubes following their own protocols. For TCRbeta analysis, collaborator samples were shipped as frozen whole blood, as isolated PBMCs, or as DNA extracted from either sample type. Here the chain combines TRBV2 and TRBJ1-2, with the D gene too uncertain to name. The sequence derives from a human donor with acute or convalescent COVID-19. The donor label of this sample is uncertain. Sequences were obtained from peripheral blood. CDR3 region: CAARSRYGYTF. The nucleotide sequence reads as follows: TGTGCCGCCAGATCGAGGTACGGCTACACCTTC.